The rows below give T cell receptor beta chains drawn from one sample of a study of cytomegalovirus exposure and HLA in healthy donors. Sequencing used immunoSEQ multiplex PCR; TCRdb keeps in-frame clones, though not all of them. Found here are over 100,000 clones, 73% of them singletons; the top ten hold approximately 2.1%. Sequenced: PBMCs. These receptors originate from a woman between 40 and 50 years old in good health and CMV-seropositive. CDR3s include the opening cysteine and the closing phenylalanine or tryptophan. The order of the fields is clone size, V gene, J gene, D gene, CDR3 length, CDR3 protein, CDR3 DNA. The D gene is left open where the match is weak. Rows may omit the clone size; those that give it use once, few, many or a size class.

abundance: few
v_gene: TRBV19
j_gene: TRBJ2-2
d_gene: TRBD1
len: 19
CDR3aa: CASSIDLWGTGGITGELFF
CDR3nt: TGTGCCAGTAGTATAGATCTATGGGGGACAGGGGGCATCACCGGGGAGCTGTTTTTT

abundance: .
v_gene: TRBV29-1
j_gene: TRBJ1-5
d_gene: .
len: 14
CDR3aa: CSVCRGSSNQPQHF
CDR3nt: TGCAGCGTATGTAGAGGGAGCAGCAATCAGCCCCAGCATTTT

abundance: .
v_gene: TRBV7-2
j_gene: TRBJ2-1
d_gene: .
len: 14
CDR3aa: CASSFGDSRNEQFF
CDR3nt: TGTGCCAGCAGCTTTGGAGACTCTCGGAATGAGCAGTTCTTC

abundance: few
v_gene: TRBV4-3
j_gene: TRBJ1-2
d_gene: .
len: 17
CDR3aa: CASSQDLGGSLGSGYTF
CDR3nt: TGCGCCAGCAGCCAAGATCTAGGAGGAAGTTTGGGAAGTGGCTACACCTTC

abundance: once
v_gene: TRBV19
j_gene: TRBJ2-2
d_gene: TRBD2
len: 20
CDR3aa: CASSKPPGLAGRANTGELFF
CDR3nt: TGTGCCAGTAGTAAACCCCCGGGACTAGCGGGAAGAGCGAACACCGGGGAGCTGTTTTTT

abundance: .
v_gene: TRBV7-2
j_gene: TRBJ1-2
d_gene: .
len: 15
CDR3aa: CASSLLQIPGYGYTF
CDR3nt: TGTGCCAGCAGCTTGCTACAGATCCCCGGATATGGCTACACCTTC

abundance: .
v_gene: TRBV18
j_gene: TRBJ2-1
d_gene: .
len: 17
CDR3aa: CASSVQQDGSLFGEQFF
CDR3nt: TGTGCCAGCTCCGTCCAGCAAGACGGGAGTCTTTTTGGTGAGCAGTTCTTC

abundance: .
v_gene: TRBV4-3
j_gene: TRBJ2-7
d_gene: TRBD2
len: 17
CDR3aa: CASSHKGLRRGAYEQYF
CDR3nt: TGCGCCAGCAGCCACAAGGGATTGCGGCGGGGGGCCTACGAGCAGTACTTC

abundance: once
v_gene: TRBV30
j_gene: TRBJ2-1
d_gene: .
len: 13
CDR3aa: CAWSSDGYNEQFF
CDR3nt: TGTGCCTGGAGTAGTGACGGGTACAATGAGCAGTTCTTC

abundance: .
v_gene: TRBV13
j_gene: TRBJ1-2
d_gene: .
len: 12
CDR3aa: CASSYRDYGYTF
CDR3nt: TGTGCCAGCAGCTACAGGGACTATGGCTACACCTTC

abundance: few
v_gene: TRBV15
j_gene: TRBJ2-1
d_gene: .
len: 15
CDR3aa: CATSRERQGRNEQFF
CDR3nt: TGTGCCACCAGCAGAGAACGGCAGGGAAGGAATGAGCAGTTCTTC

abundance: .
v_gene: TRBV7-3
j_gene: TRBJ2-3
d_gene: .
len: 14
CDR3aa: CASSLRGVTDTQYF
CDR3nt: TGTGCCAGCAGCTTAAGGGGGGTGACAGATACGCAGTATTTT

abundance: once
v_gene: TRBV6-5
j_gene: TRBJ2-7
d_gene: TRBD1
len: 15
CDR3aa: CASRKTGTVGYEQYF
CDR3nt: TGTGCCAGCAGAAAGACCGGGACAGTGGGCTACGAGCAGTACTTC

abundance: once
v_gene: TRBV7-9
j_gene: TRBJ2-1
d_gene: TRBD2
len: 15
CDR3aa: CASSGGSGRSGEQFF
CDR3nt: TGTGCCAGCAGTGGGGGGAGCGGGAGAAGCGGTGAGCAGTTCTTC

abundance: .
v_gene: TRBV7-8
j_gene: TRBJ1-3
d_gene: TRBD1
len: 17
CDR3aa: CASTGQGAILSGNTIYF
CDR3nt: TGTGCCAGCACCGGACAGGGCGCCATCCTCTCTGGAAACACCATATATTTT

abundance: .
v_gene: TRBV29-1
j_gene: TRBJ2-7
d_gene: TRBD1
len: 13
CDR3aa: CSVGGQSYYEQYF
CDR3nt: TGCAGCGTTGGGGGACAGTCGTATTACGAGCAGTACTTC

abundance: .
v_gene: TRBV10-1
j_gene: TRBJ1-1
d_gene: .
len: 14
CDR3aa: CASSDYSENTEAFF
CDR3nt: TGCGCCAGCAGTGACTACAGTGAGAACACTGAAGCTTTCTTT